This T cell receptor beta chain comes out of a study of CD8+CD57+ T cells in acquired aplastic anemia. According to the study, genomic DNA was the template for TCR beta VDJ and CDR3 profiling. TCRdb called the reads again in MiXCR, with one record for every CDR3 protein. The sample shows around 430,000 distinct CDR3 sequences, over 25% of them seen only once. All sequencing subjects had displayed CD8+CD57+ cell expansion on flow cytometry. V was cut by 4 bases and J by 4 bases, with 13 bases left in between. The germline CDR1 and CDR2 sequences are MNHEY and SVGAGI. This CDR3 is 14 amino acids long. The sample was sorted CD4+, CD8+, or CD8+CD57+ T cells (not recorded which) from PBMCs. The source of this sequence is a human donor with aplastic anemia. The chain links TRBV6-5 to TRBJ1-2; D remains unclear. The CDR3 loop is CASSFLTPSYGYTF. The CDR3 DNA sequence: TGTGCCAGCAGTTTCCTCACACCGAGCTATGGCTACACCTTC.